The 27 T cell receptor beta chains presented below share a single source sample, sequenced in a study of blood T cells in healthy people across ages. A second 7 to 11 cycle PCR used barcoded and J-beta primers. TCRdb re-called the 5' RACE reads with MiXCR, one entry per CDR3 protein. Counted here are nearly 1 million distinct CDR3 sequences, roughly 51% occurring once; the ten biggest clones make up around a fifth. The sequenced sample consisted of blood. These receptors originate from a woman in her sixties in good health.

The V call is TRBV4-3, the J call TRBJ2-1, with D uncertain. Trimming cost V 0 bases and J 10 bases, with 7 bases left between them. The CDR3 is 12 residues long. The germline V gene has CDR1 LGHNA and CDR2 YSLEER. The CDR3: CASSQEAGEQFF. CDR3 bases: TGCGCCAGCAGCCAAGAGGCCGGGGAGCAGTTCTTC.

Here the CDR3 reads CASSRQAGLSYEQYF. CDR3 bases: TGTGCCAGCAGTAGACAGGCAGGCCTTTCCTACGAGCAGTACTTC. The chain has TRBV28 and TRBJ2-7, with TRBD1 as a possible D gene (6 bases). The ends were cut back, 5 bases at V and 1 base at J, with 15 bases in the middle. The CDR3 runs 15 residues. Looked up from germline, CDR1 is MDHEN and CDR2 is SYDVKM.

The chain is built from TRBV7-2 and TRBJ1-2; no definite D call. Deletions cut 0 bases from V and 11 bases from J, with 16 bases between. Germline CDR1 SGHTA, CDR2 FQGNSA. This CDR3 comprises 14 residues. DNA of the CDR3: TGTGCCAGCAGCTTAGCATGGGAGAGTGAGCAGTACACCTTC. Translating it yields CASSLAWESEQYTF.

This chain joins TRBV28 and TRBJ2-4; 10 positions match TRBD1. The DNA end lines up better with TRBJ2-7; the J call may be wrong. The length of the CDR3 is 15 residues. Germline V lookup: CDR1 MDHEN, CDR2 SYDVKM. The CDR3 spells CASSFIRDRGYEQYF. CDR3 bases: TGTGCCAGCAGTTTCATCCGGGACAGGGGATACGAGCAGTACTTC.

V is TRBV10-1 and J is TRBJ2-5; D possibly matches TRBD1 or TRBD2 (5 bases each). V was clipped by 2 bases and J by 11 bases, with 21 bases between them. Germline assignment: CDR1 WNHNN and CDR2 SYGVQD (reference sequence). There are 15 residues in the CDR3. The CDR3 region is CASSEGREGNNEQYF. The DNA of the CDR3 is TGCGCCAGCAGTGAGGGACGAGAGGGGAACAATGAGCAGTACTTC.

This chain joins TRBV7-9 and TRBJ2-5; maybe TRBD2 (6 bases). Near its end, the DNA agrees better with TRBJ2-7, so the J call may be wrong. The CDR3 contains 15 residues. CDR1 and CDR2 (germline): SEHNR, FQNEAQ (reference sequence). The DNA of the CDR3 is TGTGCCAGCAGCCCTATGACTAGGCCAAACTACGAGCAGTACTTC. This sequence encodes CASSPMTRPNYEQYF.

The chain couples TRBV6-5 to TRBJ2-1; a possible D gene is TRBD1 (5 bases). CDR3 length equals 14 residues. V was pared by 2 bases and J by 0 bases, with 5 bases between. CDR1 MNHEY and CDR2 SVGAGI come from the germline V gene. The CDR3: CASSYQGSYNEQFF. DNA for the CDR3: TGTGCCAGCAGTTACCAGGGCTCCTACAATGAGCAGTTCTTC.

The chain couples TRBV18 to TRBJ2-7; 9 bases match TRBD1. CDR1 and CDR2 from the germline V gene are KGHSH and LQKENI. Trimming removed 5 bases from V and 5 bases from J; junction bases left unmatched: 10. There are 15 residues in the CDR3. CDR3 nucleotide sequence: TGTGCCAGCTCATACACACAGGGGGCTATCGACGAGCAGTACTTC. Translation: CASSYTQGAIDEQYF.

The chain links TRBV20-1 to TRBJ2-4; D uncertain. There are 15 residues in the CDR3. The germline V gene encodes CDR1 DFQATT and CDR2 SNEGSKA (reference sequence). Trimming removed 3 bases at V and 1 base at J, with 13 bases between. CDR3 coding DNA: TGCAGTGCTAGGAATCAGCAAGTGGCCAAAAACATTCAGTACTTC. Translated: CSARNQQVAKNIQYF.

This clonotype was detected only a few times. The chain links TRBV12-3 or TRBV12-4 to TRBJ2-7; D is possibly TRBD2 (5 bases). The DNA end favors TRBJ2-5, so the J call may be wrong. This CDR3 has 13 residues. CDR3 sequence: CASSPTSMETQYF. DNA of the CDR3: TGTGCCAGCAGCCCCACTAGTATGGAGACCCAGTACTTC.

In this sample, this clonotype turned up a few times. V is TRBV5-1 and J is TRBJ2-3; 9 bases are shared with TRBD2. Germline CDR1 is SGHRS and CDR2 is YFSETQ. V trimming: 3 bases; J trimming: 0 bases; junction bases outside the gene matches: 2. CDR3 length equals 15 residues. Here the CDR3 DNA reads TGCGCCAGCAGCTACACTAGCGGGAGCACAGATACGCAGTATTTT. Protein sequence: CASSYTSGSTDTQYF.

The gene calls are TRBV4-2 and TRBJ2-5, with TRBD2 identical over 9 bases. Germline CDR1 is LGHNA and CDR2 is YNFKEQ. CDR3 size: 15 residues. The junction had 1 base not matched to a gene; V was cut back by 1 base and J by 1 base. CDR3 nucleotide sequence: TGTGCCAGCAGCCAAGCTAGCGGGATCCAAGAGACCCAGTACTTC. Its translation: CASSQASGIQETQYF.

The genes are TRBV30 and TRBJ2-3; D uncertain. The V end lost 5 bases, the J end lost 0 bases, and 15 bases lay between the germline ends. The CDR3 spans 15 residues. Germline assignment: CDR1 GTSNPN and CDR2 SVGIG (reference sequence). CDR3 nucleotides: TGTGCCTGGGGCCTCGCTGTCGTGAGCACAGATACGCAGTATTTT. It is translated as CAWGLAVVSTDTQYF.

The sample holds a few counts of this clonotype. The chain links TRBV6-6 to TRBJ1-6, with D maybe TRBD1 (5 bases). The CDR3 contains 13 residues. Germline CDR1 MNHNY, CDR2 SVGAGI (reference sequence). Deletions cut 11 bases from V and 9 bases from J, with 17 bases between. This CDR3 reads CAGGSSSRSPLHF. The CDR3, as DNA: TGTGCCGGGGGGAGTTCCTCGCGTTCACCCCTCCACTTT.

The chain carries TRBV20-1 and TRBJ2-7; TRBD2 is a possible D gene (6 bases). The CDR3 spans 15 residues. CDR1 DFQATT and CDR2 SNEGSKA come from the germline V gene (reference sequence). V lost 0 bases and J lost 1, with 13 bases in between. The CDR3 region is CSARDGKRASYEQYF. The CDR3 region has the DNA TGCAGTGCTAGAGATGGCAAGCGGGCTTCCTACGAGCAGTACTTC.

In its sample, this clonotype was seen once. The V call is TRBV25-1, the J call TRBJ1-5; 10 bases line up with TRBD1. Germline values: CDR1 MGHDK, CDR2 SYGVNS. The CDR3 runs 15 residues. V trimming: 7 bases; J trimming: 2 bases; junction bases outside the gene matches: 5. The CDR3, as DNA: TGTGCCAGCAAAGGACAGGGGGTAGGCAATCAGCCCCAGCATTTT. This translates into CASKGQGVGNQPQHF.

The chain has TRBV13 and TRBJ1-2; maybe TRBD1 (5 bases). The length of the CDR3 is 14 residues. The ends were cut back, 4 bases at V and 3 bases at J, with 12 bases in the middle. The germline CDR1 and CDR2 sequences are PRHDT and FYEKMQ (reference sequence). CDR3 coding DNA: TGTGCCAGCAGCTCCCCGGGGCACGACTATGGCTACACCTTC. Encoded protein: CASSSPGHDYGYTF.

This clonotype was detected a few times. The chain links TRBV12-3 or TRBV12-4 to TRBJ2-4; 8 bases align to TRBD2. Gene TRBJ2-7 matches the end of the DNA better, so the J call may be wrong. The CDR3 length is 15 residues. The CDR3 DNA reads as TGTGCCAGCCGTAAGAGCGGGAGTCACGACTACGAGCAGTACTTC. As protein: CASRKSGSHDYEQYF.

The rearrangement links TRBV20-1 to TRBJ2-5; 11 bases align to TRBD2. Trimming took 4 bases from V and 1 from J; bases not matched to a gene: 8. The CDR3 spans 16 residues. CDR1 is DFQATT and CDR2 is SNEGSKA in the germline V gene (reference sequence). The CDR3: CSATLTSGEPQETQYF. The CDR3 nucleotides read TGCAGTGCTACCCTGACTAGCGGGGAACCCCAAGAGACCCAGTACTTC.

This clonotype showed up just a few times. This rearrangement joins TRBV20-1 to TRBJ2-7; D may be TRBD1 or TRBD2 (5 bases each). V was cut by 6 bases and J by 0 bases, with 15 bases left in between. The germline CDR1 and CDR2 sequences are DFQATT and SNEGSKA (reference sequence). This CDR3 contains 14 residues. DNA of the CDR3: TGCAGTGCGCTCGGGACCGATAGCTCCTACGAGCAGTACTTC. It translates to CSALGTDSSYEQYF.

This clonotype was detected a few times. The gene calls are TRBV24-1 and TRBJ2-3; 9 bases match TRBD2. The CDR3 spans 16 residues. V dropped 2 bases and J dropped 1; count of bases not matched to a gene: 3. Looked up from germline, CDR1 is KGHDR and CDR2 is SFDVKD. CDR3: CATSDSRTSGTDTQYF. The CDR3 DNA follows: TGTGCCACCAGTGATTCCCGGACTAGCGGCACAGATACGCAGTATTTT.

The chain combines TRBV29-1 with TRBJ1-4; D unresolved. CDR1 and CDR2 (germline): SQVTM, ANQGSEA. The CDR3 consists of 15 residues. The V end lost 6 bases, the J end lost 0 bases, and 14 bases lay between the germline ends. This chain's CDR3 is CSVLRRGTTNEKLFF. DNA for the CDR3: TGCAGCGTCCTTCGCCGGGGAACAACTAATGAAAAACTGTTTTTT.

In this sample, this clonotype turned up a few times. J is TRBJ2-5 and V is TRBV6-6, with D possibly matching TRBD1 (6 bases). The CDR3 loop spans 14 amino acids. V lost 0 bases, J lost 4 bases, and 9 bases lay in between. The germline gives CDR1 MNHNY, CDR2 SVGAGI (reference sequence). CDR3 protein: CASSYSRGIETQYF. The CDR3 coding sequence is TGTGCCAGCAGTTACTCAAGGGGGATAGAGACCCAGTACTTC.

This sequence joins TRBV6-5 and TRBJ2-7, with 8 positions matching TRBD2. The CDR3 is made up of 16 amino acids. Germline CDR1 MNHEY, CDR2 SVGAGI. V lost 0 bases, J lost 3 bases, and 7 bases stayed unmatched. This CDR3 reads CASSYSKRAGVYEQYF. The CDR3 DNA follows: TGTGCCAGCAGTTACTCGAAACGAGCGGGAGTCTACGAGCAGTACTTC.

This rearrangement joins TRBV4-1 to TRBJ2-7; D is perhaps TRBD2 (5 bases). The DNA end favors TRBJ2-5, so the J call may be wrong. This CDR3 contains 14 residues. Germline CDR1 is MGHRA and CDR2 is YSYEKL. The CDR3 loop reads CASSQESSTETQYF. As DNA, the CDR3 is TGCGCCAGCAGCCAAGAGTCTAGCACGGAGACCCAGTACTTC.

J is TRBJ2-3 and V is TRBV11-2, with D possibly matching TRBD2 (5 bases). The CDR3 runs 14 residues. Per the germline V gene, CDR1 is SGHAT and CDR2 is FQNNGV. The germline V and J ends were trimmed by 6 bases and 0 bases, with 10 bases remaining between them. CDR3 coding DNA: TGTGCCAGCAGACGGGAATTTAGCACAGATACGCAGTATTTT. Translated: CASRREFSTDTQYF.

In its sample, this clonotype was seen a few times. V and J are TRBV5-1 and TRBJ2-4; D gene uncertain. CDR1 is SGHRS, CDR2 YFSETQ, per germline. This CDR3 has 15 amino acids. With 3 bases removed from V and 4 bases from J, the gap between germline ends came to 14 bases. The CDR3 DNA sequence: TGCGCCAGCAGCTCCCTGGGCAGCCCGAAAAACATTCAGTACTTC. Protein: CASSSLGSPKNIQYF.